This T cell receptor beta chain appears in the sequencing data of a study of blood T cell repertoires in COVID-19. Study as a whole: COVID-19 samples collected from the United States, Italy and Spain covered acute and convalescent phases. The analysed material was cDNA or gDNA that came from T cells, B-cell-depleted T cells, or PBMCs.

The protocol was immunoSEQ multiplex PCR, while the TCRdb copy is restricted to in-frame clones and leaves out a portion. Among about 310,000 clones listed, nearly 90% were seen once. The TCR comes from a woman aged 40 to 55 with COVID-19, enrolled during active disease. Sample: peripheral blood.

The CDR3 DNA sequence: TGTGCCAGCAGTTCGACTAGCGGGGACAGTGAGCAGTTCTTC. Translation gives CASSSTSGDSEQFF. This rearrangement joins TRBV6-6 to TRBJ2-1; 11 nucleotides match TRBD2. The CDR3 consists of 14 residues. J lost 9 bases, V lost 4 bases, and 5 bases had no gene match. Germline V gives CDR1 MNHNY, CDR2 SVGAGI (reference sequence).